A single sample gave rise to the 3 T cell receptor beta chains below, sequenced in a study of blood T cell repertoires in COVID-19. Measured with immunoSEQ multiplex PCR; TCRdb has only the in-frame clones, and not every one. The data contain roughly 200,000 clones, around 86% of them singletons. The specimen was PBMCs or T cells enriched from blood (not recorded which). All receptors derive from a man aged 40-49 years with acute COVID-19.

This clone was seen only once. V gene TRBV2 combines with J gene TRBJ1-2; possibly TRBD1 for D (5 bases). Germline CDR1 reads SNHLY; CDR2 reads FYNNEI. The CDR3 is 15 residues long. V was cut by 2 bases and J by 0 bases, with 10 bases left in between. The CDR3 loop is CASSERGEANYGYTF. The CDR3 region has the DNA TGTGCCAGCAGTGAACGGGGGGAAGCTAACTATGGCTACACCTTC.

This sequence joins TRBV29-1 and TRBJ1-2; 9 bases align to TRBD1. CDR1 and CDR2 (germline): SQVTM, ANQGSEA. The ends lost 5 bases at V and 7 bases at J; junction bases unmatched: 2. This CDR3 contains 11 residues. Here the CDR3 reads CSVRTGVGYTF. CDR3 sequence (DNA): TGCAGCGTTCGGACAGGGGTTGGCTACACCTTC.

The chain joins TRBV4-1 to TRBJ1-2; possibly TRBD1 for D (5 bases). The germline CDR1 and CDR2 sequences are MGHRA and YSYEKL. This CDR3 has 16 amino acids. The V end lost 3 bases, the J end lost 8 bases, and 22 bases lay between the germline ends. CDR3 loop: CASSQRATGGSYGYTF. The CDR3, as DNA: TGCGCCAGCAGCCAGAGAGCAACGGGGGGATCGTACGGCTACACCTTC.